This TCR beta chain was documented in a study of T-cell reconstitution after alpha-beta-depleted transplantation in children. Study-wide points: In patients about two months after transplant, alpha-beta T cells reportedly arose from several hundred expanded graft clones. In some patients, recipient T cells and intrathymic progenitors surviving conditioning explained high day-60 diversity. Newly generated T cells supplied most T-cell counts and diversity one year post-transplant.

Note on this clonotype: What it recognizes is unknown.

A library of TCRbeta sequences, prepared with unique molecular identifiers, was generated. TCRdb redid the calling of the PCR reads with MiXCR, one entry per CDR3 protein. The sample holds about 980,000 distinct CDR3 sequences, less than 30% seen once. The V gene lost 6 bases and the J gene lost 4 bases, with 22 bases spanning the gap. This CDR3 has 16 amino acids. Germline CDR1 and CDR2: MNHNS and SASEGT. The specimen comprised PBMCs, mostly from graft donor cells, sampled 360 days after TCRalphabeta/CD19-depleted stem cell transplant. The TCR originated in a boy in the first two years of life who had a stem cell transplant for SCID, so the T cells may come from the graft donor. The chain uses TRBV6-1 and TRBJ2-7; no firm D call. CDR3 DNA sequence: TGTGCCAGCAGACCCTCTCCTTCTAATGGCTGGTACGAGCAGTACTTC. Translation: CASRPSPSNGWYEQYF.